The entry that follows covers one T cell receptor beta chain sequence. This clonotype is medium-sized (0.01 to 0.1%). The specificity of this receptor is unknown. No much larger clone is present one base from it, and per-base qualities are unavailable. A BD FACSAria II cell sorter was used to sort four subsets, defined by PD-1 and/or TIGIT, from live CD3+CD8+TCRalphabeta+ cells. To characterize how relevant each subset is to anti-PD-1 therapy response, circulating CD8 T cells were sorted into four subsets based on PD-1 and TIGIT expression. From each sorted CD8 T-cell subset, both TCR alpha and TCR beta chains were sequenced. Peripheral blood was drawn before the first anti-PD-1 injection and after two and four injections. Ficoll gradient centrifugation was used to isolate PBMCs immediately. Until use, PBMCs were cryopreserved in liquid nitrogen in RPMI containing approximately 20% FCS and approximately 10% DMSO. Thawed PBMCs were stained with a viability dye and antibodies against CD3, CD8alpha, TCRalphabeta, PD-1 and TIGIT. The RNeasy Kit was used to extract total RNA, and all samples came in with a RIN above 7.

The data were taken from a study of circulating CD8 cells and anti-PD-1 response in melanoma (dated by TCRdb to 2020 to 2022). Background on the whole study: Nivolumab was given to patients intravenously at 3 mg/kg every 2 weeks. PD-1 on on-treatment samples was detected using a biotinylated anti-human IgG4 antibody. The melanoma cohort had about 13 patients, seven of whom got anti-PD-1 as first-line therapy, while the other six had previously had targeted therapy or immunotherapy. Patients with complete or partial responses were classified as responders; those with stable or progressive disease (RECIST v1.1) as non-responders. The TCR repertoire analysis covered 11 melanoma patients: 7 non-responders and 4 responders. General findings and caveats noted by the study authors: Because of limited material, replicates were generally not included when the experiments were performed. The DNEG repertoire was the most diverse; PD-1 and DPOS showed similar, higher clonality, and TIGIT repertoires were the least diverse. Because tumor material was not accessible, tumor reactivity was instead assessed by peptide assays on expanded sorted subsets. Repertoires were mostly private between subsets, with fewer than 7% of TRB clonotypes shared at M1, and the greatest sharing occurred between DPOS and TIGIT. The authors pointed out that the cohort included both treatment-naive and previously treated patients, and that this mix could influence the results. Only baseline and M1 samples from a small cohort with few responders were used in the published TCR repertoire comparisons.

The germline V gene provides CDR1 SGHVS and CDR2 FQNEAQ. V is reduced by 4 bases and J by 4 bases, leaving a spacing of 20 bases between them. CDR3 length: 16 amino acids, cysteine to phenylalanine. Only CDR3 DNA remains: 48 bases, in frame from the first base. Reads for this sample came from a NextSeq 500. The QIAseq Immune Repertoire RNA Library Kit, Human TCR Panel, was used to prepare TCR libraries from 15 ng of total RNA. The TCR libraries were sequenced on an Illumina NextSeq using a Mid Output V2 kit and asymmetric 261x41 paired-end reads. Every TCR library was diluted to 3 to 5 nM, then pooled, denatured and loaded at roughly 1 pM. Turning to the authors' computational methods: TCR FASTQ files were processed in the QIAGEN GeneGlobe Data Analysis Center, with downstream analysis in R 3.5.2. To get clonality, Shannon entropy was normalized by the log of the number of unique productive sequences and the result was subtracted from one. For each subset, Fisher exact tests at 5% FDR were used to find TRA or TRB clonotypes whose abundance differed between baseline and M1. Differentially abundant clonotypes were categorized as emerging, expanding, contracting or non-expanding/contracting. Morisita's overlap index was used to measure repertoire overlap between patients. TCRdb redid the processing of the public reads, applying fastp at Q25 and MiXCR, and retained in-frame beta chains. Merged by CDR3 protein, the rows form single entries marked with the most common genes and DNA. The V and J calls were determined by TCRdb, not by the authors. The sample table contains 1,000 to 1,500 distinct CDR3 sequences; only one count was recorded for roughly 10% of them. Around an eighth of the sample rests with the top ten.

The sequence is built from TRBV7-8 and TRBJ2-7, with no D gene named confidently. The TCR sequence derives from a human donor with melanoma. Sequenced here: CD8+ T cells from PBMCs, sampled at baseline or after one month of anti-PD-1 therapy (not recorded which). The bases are TGTGCCAGCAGCTCTCCCTCTGGCGCATTGGCATACGAGCAGTACTTC. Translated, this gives CASSSPSGALAYEQYF.